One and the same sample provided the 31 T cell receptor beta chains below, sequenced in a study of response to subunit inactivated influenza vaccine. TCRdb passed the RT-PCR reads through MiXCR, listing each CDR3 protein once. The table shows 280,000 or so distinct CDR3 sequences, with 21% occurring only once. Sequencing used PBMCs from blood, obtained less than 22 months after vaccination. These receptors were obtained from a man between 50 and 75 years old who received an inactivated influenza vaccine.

CDR3 DNA: TGTGCCAGCAGCCCCGGTGCCTATGGCTACACCTTC. Protein sequence: CASSPGAYGYTF. This chain links TRBV7-8 with TRBJ1-2, with D unclear. Germline assignment: CDR1 SGHVS and CDR2 FQNEAQ. The CDR3 length is 12 residues. The V end lost 5 bases, the J end lost 4 bases, and 8 bases lay between the germline ends.

Written as DNA, the CDR3 is TGTGCCCCAGCAAAGATACAGGGTTCTTGTGGCTACACCTTC. Translating gives CAPAKIQGSCGYTF. The chain employs TRBV12-3 or TRBV12-4 and TRBJ1-2, with D possibly being TRBD1 (6 bases). V lost 11 bases and J 7 bases, leaving 23 bases between the germline ends. The CDR3 covers 14 residues.

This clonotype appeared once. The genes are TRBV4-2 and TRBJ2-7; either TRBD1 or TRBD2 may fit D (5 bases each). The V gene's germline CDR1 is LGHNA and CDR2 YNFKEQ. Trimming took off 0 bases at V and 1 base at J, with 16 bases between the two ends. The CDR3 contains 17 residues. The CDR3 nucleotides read TGTGCCAGCAGCCAAGATCTATCCGGGACCGTATCCTACGAGCAGTACTTC. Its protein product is CASSQDLSGTVSYEQYF.

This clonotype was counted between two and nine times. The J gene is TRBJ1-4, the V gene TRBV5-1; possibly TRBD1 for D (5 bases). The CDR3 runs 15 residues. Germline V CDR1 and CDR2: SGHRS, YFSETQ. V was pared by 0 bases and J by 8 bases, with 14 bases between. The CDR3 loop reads CASSLEGRVDEKLFF. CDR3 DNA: TGCGCCAGCAGCTTGGAGGGCAGGGTAGACGAAAAACTGTTTTTT.

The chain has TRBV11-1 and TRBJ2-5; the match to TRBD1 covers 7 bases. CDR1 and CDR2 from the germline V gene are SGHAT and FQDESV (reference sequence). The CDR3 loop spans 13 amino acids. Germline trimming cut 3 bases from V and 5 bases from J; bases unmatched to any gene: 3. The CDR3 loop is CASSFGTAETQYF. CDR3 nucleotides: TGTGCCAGCAGCTTCGGGACAGCGGAGACCCAGTACTTC.

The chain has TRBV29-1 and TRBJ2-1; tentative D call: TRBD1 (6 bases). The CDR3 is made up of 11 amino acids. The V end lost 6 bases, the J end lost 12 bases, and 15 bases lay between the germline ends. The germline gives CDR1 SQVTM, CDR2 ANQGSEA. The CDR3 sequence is CSVAQGPAQFF. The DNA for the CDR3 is TGCAGCGTCGCACAGGGCCCAGCGCAGTTCTTC.

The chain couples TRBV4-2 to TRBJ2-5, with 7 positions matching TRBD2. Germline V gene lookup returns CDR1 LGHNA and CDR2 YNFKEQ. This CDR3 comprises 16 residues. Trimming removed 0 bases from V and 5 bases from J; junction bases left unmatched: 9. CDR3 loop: CASSQDLATSFETQYF. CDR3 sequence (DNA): TGTGCCAGCAGCCAAGATCTCGCGACTAGCTTTGAGACCCAGTACTTC.

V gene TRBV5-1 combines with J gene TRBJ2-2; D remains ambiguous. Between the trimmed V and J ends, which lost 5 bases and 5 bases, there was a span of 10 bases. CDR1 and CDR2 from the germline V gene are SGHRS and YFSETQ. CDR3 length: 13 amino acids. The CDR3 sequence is CASSSKDTGELFF. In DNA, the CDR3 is TGCGCCAGCAGTTCAAAGGATACCGGGGAGCTGTTTTTT.

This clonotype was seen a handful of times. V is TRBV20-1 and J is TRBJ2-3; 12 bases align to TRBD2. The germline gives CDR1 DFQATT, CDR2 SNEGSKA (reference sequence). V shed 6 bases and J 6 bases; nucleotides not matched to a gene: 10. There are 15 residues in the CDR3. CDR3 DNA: TGCAGTGCCAAAACGACTAGCGGGAGATCTGATACGCAGTATTTT. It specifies CSAKTTSGRSDTQYF.

CDR3 amino acids: CASSWGWADNTEAFF. DNA for the CDR3: TGCGCCAGCAGCTGGGGGTGGGCCGATAACACTGAAGCTTTCTTT. This rearrangement joins TRBV5-1 to TRBJ1-1; D might be TRBD1 (5 bases). The CDR3 loop spans 15 amino acids. V dropped 3 bases and J dropped 2 bases, with 14 bases sitting between them. Germline V gene sequence: CDR1 SGHRS, CDR2 YFSETQ. The full variable domain, with the rest looked up from reference TRBV5-1 and TRBJ1-1, is KAGVTQTPRYLIKTRGQQVTLSCSPISGHRSVSWYQQTPGQGLQFLFEYFSETQRNKGNFPGRFSGRQFSNSRSEMNVSTLELGDSALYLCASSWGWADNTEAFFGQGTRLTVV.

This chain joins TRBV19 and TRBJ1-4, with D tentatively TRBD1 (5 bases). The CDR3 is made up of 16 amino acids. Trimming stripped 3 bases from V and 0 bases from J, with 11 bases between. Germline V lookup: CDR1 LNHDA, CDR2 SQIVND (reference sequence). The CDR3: CASSIRAEATNEKLFF. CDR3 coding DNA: TGTGCCAGTAGTATCAGGGCAGAAGCAACTAATGAAAAACTGTTTTTT. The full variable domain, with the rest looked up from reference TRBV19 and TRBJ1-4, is DGGITQSPKYLFRKEGQNVTLSCEQNLNHDAMYWYRQDPGQGLRLIYYSQIVNDFQKGDIAEGYSVSREKKESFPLTVTSAQKNPTAFYLCASSIRAEATNEKLFFGSGTQLSVL.

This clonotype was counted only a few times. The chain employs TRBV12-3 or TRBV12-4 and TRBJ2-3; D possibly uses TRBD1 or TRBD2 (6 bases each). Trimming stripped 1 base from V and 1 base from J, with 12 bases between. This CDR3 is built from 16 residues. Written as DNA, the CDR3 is TGTGCCAGCAGTTTAGGCGGGAAGGGGGGCACAGATACGCAGTATTTT. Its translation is CASSLGGKGGTDTQYF.

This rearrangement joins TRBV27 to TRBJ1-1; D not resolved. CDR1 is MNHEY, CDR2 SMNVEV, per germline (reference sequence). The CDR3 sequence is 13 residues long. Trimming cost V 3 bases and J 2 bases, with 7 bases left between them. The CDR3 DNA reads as TGTGCCAGCAGTTTCACGGATAACACTGAAGCTTTCTTT. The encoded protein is CASSFTDNTEAFF.

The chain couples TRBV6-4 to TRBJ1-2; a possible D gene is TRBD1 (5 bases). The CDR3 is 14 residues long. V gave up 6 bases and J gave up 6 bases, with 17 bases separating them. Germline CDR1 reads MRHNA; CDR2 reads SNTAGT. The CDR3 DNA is TGTGCCAGCAGCCTAGACGGGGGATCAAATGGCTACACCTTC. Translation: CASSLDGGSNGYTF.

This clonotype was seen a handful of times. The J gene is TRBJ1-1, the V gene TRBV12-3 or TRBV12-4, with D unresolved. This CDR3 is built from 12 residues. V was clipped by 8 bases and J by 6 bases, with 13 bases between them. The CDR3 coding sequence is TGTGCCAGCCTAGACTCGGTAGCTGAAGCTTTCTTT. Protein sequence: CASLDSVAEAFF.

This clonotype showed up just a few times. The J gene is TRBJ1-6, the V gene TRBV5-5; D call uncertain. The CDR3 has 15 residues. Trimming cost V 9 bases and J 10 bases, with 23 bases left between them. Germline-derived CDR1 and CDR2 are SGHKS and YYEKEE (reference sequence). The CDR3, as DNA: TGTGCCACACGGCGGGGTCCGGGGATAGGCTCACCCCTCCACTTT. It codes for CATRRGPGIGSPLHF.

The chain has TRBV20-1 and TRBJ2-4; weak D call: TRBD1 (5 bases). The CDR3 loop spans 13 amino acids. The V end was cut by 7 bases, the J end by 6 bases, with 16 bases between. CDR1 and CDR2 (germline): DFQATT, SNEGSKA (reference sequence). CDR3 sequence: CSVRSRQGNIQYF. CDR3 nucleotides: TGCAGTGTCAGGTCCCGGCAGGGAAACATTCAGTACTTC.

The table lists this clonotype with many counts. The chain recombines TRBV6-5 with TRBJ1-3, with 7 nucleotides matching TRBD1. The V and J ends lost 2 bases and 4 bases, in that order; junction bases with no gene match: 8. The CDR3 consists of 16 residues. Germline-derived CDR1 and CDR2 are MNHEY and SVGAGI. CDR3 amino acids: CASSYQPQGIGNTIYF. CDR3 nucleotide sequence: TGTGCCAGCAGTTACCAACCACAGGGGATCGGAAACACCATATATTTT.

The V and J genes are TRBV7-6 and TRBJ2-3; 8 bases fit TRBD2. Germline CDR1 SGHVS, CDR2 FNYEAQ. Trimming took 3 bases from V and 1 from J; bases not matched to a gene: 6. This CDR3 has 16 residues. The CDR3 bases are TGTGCCAGCAGCTTCCTTTCGGGGGGGGGCACAGATACGCAGTATTTT. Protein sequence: CASSFLSGGGTDTQYF.

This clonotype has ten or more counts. This chain's CDR3 is CASSARRSNQPQHF. For the CDR3, the DNA is TGTGCCAGCAGCGCTAGGAGGAGCAATCAGCCCCAGCATTTT. The genes are TRBV6-1 and TRBJ1-5; D is undetermined. The ends were cut back, 6 bases at V and 1 base at J, with 10 bases in the middle. The CDR3 consists of 14 residues. Germline V gene sequence: CDR1 MNHNS, CDR2 SASEGT.

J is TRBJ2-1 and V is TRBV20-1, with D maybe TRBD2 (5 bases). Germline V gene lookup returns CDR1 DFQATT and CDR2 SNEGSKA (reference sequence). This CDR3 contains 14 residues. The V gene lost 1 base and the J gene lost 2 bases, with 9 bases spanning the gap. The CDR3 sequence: CSARGGSTYNEQFF. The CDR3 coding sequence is TGCAGTGCTAGAGGAGGGAGTACCTACAATGAGCAGTTCTTC.

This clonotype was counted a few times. The CDR3 region is CASSVDTSGANVLTF. The CDR3 DNA sequence: TGTGCCAGCAGCGTAGACACGTCCGGGGCCAACGTCCTGACTTTC. The chain has TRBV9 and TRBJ2-6, with D hard to call. Trimming took 0 bases from V and 4 from J, leaving 8 bases between them. From germline, CDR1 is SGDLS and CDR2 YYNGEE. This CDR3 contains 15 residues. The whole variable domain, remainder taken from reference TRBV9 and TRBJ2-6, is DSGVTQTPKHLITATGQRVTLRCSPRSGDLSVYWYQQSLDQGLQFLIQYYNGEERAKGNILERFSAQQFPDLHSELNLSSLELGDSALYFCASSVDTSGANVLTFGAGSRLTVL.

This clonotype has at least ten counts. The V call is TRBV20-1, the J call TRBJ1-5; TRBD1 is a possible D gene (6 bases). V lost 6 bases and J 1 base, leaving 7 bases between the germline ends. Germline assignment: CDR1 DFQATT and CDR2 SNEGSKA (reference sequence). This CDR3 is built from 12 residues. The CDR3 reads CSAGQSNQPQHF. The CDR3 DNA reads TGCAGTGCCGGACAGAGCAATCAGCCCCAGCATTTT.

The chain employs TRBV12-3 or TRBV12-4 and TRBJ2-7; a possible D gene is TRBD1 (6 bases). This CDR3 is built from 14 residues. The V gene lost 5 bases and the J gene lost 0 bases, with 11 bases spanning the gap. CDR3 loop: CASSRTDSSYEQYF. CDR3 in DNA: TGTGCCAGCAGTCGGACAGATTCCTCCTACGAGCAGTACTTC.

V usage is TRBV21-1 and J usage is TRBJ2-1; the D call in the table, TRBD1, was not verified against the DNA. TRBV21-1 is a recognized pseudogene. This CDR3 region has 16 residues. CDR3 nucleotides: TGTGCCAGCAGCAAAGGTTACGAGAGGACATACAATGAGCAGTTCTTC. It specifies CASSKGYERTYNEQFF.

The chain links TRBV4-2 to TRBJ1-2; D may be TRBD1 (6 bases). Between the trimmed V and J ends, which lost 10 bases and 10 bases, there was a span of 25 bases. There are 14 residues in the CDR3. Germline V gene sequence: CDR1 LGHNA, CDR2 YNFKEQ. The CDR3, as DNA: TGTGCCACCCAGACGGGGGGCCCACGGAGTGTCTACACCTTC. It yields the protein CATQTGGPRSVYTF.

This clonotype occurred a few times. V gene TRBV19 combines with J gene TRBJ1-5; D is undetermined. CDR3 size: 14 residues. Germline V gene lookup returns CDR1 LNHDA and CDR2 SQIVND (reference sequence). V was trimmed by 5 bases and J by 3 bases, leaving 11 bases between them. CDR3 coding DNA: TGTGCCAGTAGTGGCTGGGAGGTCAATCAGCCCCAGCATTTT. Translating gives CASSGWEVNQPQHF.

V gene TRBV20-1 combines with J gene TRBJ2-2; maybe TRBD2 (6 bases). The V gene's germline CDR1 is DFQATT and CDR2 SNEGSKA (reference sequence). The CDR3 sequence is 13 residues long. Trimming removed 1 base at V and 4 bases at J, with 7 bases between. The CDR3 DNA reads TGCAGTGCTAGAGTGGGAGGCACCGGGGAGCTGTTTTTT. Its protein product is CSARVGGTGELFF.

The CDR3 DNA sequence: TGTGCCAGTAGTATCTCCCAGCCGGGAAGCTATGGCTACACCTTC. It yields the protein CASSISQPGSYGYTF. The V gene is TRBV19, the J gene TRBJ1-2; no clear D gene. This CDR3 has 15 amino acids. V shed 3 bases and J shed 4 bases, with 15 bases lying between them. Germline CDR1 and CDR2: LNHDA and SQIVND (reference sequence).

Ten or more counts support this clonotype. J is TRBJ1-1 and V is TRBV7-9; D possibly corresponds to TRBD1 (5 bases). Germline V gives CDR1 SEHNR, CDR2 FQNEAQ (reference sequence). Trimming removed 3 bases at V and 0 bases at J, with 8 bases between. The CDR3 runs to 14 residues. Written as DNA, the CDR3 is TGTGCCAGCAGCTTTGGACATCTGAACACTGAAGCTTTCTTT. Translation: CASSFGHLNTEAFF. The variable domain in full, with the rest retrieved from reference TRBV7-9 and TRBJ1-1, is DTGVSQNPRHKITKRGQNVTFRCDPISEHNRLYWYRQTLGQGPEFLTYFQNEAQLEKSRLLSDRFSAERPKGSFSTLEIQRTEQGDSAMYLCASSFGHLNTEAFFGQGTRLTVV.

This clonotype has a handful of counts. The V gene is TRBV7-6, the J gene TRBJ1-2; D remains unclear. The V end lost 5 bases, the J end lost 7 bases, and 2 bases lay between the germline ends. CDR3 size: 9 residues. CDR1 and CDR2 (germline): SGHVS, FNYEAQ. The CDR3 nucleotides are TGTGCCAGCAGCAGTGGCTACACCTTC. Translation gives CASSSGYTF.